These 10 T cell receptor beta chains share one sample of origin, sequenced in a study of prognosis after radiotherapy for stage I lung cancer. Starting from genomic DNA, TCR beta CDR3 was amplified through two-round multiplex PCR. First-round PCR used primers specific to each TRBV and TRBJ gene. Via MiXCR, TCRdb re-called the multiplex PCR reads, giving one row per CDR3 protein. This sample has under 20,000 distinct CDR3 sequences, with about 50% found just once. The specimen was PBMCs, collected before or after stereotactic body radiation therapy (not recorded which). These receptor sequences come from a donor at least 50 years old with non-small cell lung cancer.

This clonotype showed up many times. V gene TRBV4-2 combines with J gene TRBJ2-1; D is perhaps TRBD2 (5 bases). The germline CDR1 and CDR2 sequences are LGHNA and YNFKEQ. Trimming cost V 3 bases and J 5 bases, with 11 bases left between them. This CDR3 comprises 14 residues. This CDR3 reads CASSQGSVDNEQFF. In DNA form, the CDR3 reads TGTGCCAGCAGCCAGGGTAGCGTGGACAATGAGCAGTTCTTC.

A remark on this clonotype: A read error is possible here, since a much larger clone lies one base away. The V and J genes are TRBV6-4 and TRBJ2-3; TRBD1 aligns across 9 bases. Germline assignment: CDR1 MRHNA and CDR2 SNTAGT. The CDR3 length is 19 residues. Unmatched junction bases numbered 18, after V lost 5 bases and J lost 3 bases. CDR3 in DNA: TGTGCCAGCAGTTACCCAAAAGGCAGCCCGGGACAGGGAACAGATACGCAGTATTTT. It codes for CASSYPKGSPGQGTDTQYF.

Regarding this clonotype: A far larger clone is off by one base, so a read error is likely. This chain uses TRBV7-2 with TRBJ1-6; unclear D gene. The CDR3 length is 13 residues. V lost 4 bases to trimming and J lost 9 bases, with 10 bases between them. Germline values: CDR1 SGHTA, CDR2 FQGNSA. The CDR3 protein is CASSSTAISPLHF. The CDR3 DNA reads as TGTGCCAGCAGCTCTACAGCGATTTCACCCCTCCACTTT.

The CDR3 DNA reads TGTGCCAGCATTCCTAACTACAATGAGCAGTTCTTC. This translates into CASIPNYNEQFF. The chain is built from TRBV12-3 or TRBV12-4 and TRBJ2-1; no clear D. Trimming took 7 bases from V and 3 from J, leaving 7 bases between them. CDR3 size: 12 residues.

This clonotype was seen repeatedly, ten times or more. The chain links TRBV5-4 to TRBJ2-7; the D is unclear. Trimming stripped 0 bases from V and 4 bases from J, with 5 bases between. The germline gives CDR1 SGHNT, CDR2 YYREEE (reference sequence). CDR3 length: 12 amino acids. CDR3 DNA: TGTGCCAGCAGCTTGGACGGGTACGAGCAGTACTTC. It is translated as CASSLDGYEQYF.

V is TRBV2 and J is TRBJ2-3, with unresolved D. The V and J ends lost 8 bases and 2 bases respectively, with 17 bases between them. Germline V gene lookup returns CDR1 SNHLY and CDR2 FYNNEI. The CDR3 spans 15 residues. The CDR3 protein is CASLDPDENTDTQYF. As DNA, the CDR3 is TGTGCCAGCCTCGACCCCGACGAAAACACAGATACGCAGTATTTT.

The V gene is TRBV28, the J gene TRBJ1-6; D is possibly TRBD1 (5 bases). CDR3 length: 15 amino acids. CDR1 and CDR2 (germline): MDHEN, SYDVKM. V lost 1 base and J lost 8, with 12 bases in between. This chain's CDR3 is CASSLSFRVDSPLHF. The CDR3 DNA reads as TGTGCCAGCAGTTTATCTTTCAGGGTCGATTCACCCCTCCACTTT. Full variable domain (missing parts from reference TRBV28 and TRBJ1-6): DVKVTQSSRYLVKRTGEKVFLECVQDMDHENMFWYRQDPGLGLRLIYFSYDVKMKEKGDIPEGYSVSREKKERFSLILESASTNQTSMYLCASSLSFRVDSPLHFGNGTRLTVT.

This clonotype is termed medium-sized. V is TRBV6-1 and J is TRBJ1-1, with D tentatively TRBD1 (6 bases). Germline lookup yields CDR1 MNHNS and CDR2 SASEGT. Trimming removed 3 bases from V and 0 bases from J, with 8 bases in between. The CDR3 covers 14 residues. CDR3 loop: CASSDGDMNTEAFF. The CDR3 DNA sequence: TGTGCCAGCAGTGACGGGGACATGAACACTGAAGCTTTCTTT.

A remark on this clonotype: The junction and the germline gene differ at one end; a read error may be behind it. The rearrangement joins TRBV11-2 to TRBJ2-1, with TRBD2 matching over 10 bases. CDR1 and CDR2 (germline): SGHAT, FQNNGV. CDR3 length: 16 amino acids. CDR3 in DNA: TGTGCCAGCAGCTTGGGGGGACTAGCGCCCTGTGATGATCAGTTCTTC. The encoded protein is CASSLGGLAPCDDQFF.

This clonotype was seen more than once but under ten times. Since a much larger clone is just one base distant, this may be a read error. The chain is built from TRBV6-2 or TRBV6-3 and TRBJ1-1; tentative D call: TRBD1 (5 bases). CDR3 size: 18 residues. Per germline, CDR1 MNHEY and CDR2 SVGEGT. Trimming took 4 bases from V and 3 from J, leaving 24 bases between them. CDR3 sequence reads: CASSFPSRWPQGDTEAFF. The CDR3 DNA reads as TGTGCCAGCAGTTTCCCGTCGAGATGGCCTCAAGGGGACACTGAAGCTTTCTTT.